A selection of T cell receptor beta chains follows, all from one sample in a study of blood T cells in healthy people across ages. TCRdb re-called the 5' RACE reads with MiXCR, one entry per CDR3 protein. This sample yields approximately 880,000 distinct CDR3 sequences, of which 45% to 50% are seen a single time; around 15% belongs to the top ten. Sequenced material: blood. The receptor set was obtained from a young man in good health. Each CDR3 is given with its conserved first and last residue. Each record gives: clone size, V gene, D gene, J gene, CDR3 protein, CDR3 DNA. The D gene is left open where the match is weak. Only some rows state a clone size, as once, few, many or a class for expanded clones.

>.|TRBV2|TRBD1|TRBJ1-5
CASRGITGGGNQPQHF
TGTGCCAGCAGGGGTATCACAGGGGGCGGCAATCAGCCCCAGCATTTT
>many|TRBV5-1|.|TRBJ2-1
CASSFGQTHNEQFF
TGCGCCAGCAGCTTCGGTCAGACTCACAATGAGCAGTTCTTC
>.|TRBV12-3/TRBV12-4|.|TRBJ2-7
CASRGQRTSYEQYF
TGTGCCAGCAGAGGACAGAGGACCTCCTACGAGCAGTACTTC
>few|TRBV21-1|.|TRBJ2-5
CASSDRGQETQYF
TGTGCCAGCAGCGACAGGGGGCAAGAGACCCAGTACTTC
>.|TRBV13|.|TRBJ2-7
CASSPPRQLPYEQYF
TGTGCCAGCAGCCCCCCTCGACAGTTACCCTACGAGCAGTACTTC
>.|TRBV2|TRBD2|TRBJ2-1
CASSVRGGAHEQFF
TGTGCCAGCAGTGTCCGCGGGGGGGCCCATGAGCAGTTCTTC
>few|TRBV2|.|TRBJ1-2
CASRSGPYGYTF
TGTGCCAGCAGATCGGGACCTTATGGCTACACCTTC
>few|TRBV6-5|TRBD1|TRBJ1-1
CASSSNTGDTEAFF
TGTGCCAGCAGTTCAAACACAGGGGACACTGAAGCTTTCTTT
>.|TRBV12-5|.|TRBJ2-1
CASGLAPGYNEQFF
TGTGCTAGTGGTTTGGCCCCCGGCTACAATGAGCAGTTCTTC
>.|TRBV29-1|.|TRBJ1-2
CSVVGQTGWDGYTF
TGCAGCGTTGTGGGCCAGACAGGATGGGATGGCTACACCTTC
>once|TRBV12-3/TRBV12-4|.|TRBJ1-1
CASTQTEAFF
TGTGCCAGCACCCAAACTGAAGCTTTCTTT
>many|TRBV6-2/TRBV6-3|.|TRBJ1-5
CASSLLEVSNQPQHF
TGTGCCAGCAGCCTGCTTGAGGTGAGCAATCAGCCCCAGCATTTT
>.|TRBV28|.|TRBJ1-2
CASMAGTRSGSNYGYTF
TGTGCCAGCATGGCGGGGACACGGAGCGGATCAAACTATGGCTACACCTTC
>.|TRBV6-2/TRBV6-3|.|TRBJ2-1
CASVLGSVADEQFF
TGTGCCAGCGTACTTGGCTCCGTCGCAGATGAGCAGTTCTTC
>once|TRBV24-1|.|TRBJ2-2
CATSDHRVFAGELFF
TGTGCCACCAGTGATCACAGGGTTTTCGCCGGGGAGCTGTTTTTT
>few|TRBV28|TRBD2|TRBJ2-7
CASSLGIGAGATYEQYF
TGTGCCAGCAGTTTAGGGATTGGAGCGGGGGCCACCTACGAGCAGTACTTC
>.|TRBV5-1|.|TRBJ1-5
CASSLGDISGPQPQHF
TGCGCCAGCAGCTTAGGGGACATCTCCGGGCCTCAGCCCCAGCATTTT
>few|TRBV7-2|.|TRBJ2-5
CASRIAGPETQYF
TGTGCCAGCAGGATCGCGGGGCCAGAGACCCAGTACTTC
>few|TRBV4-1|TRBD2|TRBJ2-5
CASSLRLAGAQETQYF
TGCGCCAGCAGCCTCCGACTAGCGGGGGCACAAGAGACCCAGTACTTC
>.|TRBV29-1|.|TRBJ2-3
CSVEDPSRNTQYF
TGCAGCGTTGAAGATCCGTCCCGGAATACGCAGTATTTT
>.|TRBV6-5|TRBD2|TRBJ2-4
CASSKRGPENIQYF
TGTGCCAGCAGCAAGCGGGGGCCGGAAAACATTCAGTACTTC
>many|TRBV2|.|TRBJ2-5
CASSLQKLLQETQYF
TGTGCCAGCAGTCTCCAGAAACTCCTACAAGAGACCCAGTACTTC
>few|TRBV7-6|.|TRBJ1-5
CASSLYVGRRQPQHF
TGTGCCAGCAGCTTATACGTGGGGCGACGCCAGCCCCAGCATTTT
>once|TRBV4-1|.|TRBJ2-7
CASSRAADYNEQYF
TGCGCCAGCAGCCGGGCGGCGGATTACAATGAGCAGTACTTC
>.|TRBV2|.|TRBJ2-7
CASSKDNSYEQYF
TGTGCCAGCAGCAAGGACAACTCCTACGAGCAGTACTTC
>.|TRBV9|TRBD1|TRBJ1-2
CSGGVGGYTF
TGTTCAGGGGGCGTGGGTGGCTACACCTTC
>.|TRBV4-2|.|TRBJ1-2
CASSQDRSSEGYTF
TGTGCCAGCAGCCAAGATCGGAGCAGCGAAGGCTACACCTTC
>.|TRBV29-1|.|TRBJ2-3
CSVEPHGSYTTDTQYF
TGCAGCGTCGAACCCCACGGCAGCTATACCACAGATACGCAGTATTTT
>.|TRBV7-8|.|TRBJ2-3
CASGRRDSTDTQYF
TGTGCCAGCGGCCGTAGGGATAGCACAGATACGCAGTATTTT
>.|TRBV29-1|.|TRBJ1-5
CSVGEGGQPQHF
TGCAGCGTTGGGGAGGGGGGTCAGCCCCAGCATTTT
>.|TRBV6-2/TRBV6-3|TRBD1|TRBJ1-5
CASEDRDGQPQHF
TGTGCCAGCGAAGACAGGGATGGTCAGCCCCAGCATTTT
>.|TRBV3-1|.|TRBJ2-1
CASSQESRTEQFF
TGTGCCAGCAGCCAAGAATCCCGGACAGAGCAGTTCTTC
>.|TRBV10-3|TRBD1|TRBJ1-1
CAISESAGGNTEAFF
TGTGCCATCAGTGAGTCGGCAGGGGGTAACACTGAAGCTTTCTTT
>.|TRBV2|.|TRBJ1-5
CASTANSNQPQHF
TGTGCCAGCACCGCAAATAGCAATCAGCCCCAGCATTTT
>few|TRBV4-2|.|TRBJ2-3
CASSQGETDTQYF
TGTGCCAGCAGCCAGGGGGAGACAGATACGCAGTATTTT
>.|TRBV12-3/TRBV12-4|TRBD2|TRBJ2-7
CANSGTSGIEQYF
TGTGCCAACAGTGGGACTAGCGGAATCGAGCAGTACTTC
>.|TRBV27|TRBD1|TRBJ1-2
CASMPGQAHYGYTF
TGTGCCAGCATGCCCGGACAGGCCCACTATGGCTACACCTTC
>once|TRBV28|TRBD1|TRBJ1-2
CASSLDREDYGYTF
TGTGCCAGCAGTTTAGACAGGGAGGACTATGGCTACACCTTC
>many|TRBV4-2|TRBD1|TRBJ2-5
CASSQAGQDQETQYF
TGTGCCAGCAGCCAAGCGGGACAGGATCAAGAGACCCAGTACTTC
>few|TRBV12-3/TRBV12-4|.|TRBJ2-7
CASSNPSSGVNEQYF
TGTGCCAGCAGTAACCCGTCATCAGGGGTGAACGAGCAGTACTTC
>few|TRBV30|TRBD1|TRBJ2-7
CAWRRDRGLYEQYF
TGTGCCTGGAGGAGGGACAGGGGGCTGTACGAGCAGTACTTC
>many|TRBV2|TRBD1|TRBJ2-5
CASSVGDRQETQYF
TGTGCCAGCAGTGTGGGGGACAGACAAGAGACCCAGTACTTC
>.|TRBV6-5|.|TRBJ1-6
CASSKTNSPLHF
TGTGCCAGCAGTAAGACCAATTCACCCCTCCACTTT
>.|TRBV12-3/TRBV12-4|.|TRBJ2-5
CAGSFWGFGETQYF
TGTGCCGGCAGTTTTTGGGGATTTGGCGAGACCCAGTACTTC
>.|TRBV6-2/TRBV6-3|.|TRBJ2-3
CASSKERRGHRSTDTQYF
TGTGCCAGCAGCAAGGAACGGCGGGGGCACCGGAGCACAGATACGCAGTATTTT
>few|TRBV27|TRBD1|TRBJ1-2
CASSALTGTYGYTF
TGTGCCAGCAGTGCCCTGACAGGGACCTATGGCTACACCTTC
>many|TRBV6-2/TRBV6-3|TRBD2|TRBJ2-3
CASTGTSVPTDTQYF
TGTGCCAGCACCGGGACTAGCGTTCCCACAGATACGCAGTATTTT
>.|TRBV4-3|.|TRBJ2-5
CASSQDGRYQETQYF
TGCGCCAGCAGCCAAGATGGGAGGTACCAAGAGACCCAGTACTTC
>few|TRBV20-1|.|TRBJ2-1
CSAPSRAGAYNEQFF
TGCAGTGCCCCTTCCCGGGCTGGGGCCTACAATGAGCAGTTCTTC
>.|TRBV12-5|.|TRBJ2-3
CASGNGAQDTQYF
TGTGCTAGTGGGAACGGGGCGCAAGATACGCAGTATTTT
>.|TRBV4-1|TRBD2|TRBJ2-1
CASSQPGTSGGYNEQFF
TGCGCCAGCAGCCAACCTGGGACTAGCGGGGGTTACAATGAGCAGTTCTTC
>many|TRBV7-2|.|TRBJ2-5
CASTRQYQETQYF
TGTGCCAGCACCCGACAGTACCAAGAGACCCAGTACTTC
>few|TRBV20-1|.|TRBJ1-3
CSASGQSGNTIYF
TGCAGTGCTAGCGGACAATCTGGAAACACCATATATTTT
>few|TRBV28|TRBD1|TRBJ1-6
CASISYRDSSSPLHF
TGTGCCAGCATCTCCTACCGGGACAGCAGTTCACCCCTCCACTTT
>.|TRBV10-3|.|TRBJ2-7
CAISESLGVNYYEQYF
TGTGCCATCAGTGAGTCCCTCGGAGTAAACTACTACGAGCAGTACTTC
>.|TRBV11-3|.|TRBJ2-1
CASSADGTAYNEQFF
TGTGCCAGCAGCGCAGACGGGACGGCCTACAATGAGCAGTTCTTC
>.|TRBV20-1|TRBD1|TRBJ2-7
CSALGQGPYEQYF
TGCAGTGCTCTTGGACAGGGGCCCTACGAGCAGTACTTC
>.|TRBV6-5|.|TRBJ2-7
CASSNSGSVHEQYF
TGTGCCAGCAGTAACTCAGGGTCAGTCCACGAGCAGTACTTC
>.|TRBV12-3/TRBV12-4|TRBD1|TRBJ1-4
CASSLVTGGRKPFF
TGTGCCAGCAGTTTAGTTACAGGGGGCCGAAAACCGTTTTTT